This T cell receptor (beta chain) was identified in a study of post-analysis software for immune sequencing data. Overall study results and limits: There were roughly 5 TRBV segments more frequent in patients than controls, and TRBV5-6, TRBV5-1 and TRBV20-1 were among them.

Prepared libraries of TCR beta cDNA carried unique molecular identifiers. MiXCR, applied by TCRdb to the PCR reads, yields one record per CDR3 protein. The data hold 750,000 to 900,000 distinct CDR3 sequences, with more than 45% observed a single time. About this clonotype itself: Its antigen is unknown.

The V and J ends lost 3 bases and 0 bases respectively, with 13 bases between them. The CDR3 has 16 amino acids. The V gene's germline CDR1 is MNHEY and CDR2 SVGAGI. The receptor's source is a girl aged 5-17 years with multiple sclerosis. The V and J genes are TRBV6-5 and TRBJ2-3; perhaps TRBD2 as D (6 bases). Input material: blood. In DNA form, the CDR3 reads TGTGCCAGCAGTTATCTTGGTAGCGGCAGCACAGATACGCAGTATTTT. Its protein is CASSYLGSGSTDTQYF.